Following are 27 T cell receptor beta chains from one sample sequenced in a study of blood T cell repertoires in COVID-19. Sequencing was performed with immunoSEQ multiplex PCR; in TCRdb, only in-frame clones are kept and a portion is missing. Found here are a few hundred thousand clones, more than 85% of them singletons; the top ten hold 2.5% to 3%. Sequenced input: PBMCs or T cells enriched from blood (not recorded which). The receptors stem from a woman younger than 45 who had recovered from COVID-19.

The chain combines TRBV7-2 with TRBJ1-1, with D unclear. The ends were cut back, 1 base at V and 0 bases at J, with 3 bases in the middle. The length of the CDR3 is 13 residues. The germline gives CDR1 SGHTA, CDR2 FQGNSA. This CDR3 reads CASSLGMNTEAFF. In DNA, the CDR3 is TGTGCCAGCAGCTTAGGTATGAACACTGAAGCTTTCTTT.

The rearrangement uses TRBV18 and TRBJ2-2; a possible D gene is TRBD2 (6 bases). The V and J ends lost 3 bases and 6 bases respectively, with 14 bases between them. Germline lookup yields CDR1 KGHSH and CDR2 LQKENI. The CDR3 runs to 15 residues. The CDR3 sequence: CASSPGTLLSGELFF. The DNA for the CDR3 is TGTGCCAGCTCACCCGGGACTCTTCTCTCCGGGGAGCTGTTTTTT. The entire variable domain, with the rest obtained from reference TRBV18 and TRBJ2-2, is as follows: NAGVMQNPRHLVRRRGQEARLRCSPMKGHSHVYWYRQLPEEGLKFMVYLQKENIIDESGMPKERFSAEFPKEGPSILRIQQVVRGDSAAYFCASSPGTLLSGELFFGEGSRLTVL.

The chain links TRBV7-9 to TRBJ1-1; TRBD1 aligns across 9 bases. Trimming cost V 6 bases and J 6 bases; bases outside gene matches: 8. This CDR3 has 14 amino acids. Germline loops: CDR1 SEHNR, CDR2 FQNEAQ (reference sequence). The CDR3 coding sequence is TGTGCCAGCAGGGAGGGACAGGGAGTCCCTGAAGCTTTCTTT. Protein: CASREGQGVPEAFF. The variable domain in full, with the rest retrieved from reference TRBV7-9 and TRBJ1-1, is DTGVSQNPRHKITKRGQNVTFRCDPISEHNRLYWYRQTLGQGPEFLTYFQNEAQLEKSRLLSDRFSAERPKGSFSTLEIQRTEQGDSAMYLCASREGQGVPEAFFGQGTRLTVV.

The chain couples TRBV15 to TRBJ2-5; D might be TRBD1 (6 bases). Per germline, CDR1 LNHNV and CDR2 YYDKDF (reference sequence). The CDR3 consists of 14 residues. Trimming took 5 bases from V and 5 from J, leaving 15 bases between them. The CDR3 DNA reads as TGTGCCACCAGCGCGAGGCAGGGGATGGAGACCCAGTACTTC. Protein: CATSARQGMETQYF. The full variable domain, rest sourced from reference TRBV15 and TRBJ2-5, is DAMVIQNPRYQVTQFGKPVTLSCSQTLNHNVMYWYQQKSSQAPKLLFHYYDKDFNNEADTPDNFQSRRPNTSFCFLDIRSPGLGDTAMYLCATSARQGMETQYFGPGTRLLVL.

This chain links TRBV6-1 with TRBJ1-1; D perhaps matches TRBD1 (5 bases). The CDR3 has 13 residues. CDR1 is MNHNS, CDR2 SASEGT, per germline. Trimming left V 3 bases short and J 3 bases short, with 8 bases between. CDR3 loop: CASSDRGDTEAFF. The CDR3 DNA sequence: TGTGCCAGCAGTGATAGGGGCGACACTGAAGCTTTCTTT.

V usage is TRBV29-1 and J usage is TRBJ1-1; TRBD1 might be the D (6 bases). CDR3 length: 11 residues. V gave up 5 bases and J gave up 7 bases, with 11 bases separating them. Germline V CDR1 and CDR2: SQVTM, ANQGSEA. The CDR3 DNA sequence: TGCAGCGTTTACCAGGGGATTGAAGCTTTCTTT. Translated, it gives CSVYQGIEAFF.

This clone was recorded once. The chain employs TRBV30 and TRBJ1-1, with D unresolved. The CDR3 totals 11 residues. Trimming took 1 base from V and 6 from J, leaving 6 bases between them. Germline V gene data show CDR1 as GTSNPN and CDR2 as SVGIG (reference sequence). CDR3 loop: CAWSAVAEAFF. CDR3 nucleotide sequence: TGTGCCTGGAGTGCGGTAGCTGAAGCTTTCTTT. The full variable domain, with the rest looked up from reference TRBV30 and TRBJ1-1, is SQTIHQWPATLVQPVGSPLSLECTVEGTSNPNLYWYRQAAGRGLQLLFYSVGIGQISSEVPQNLSASRPQDRQFILSSKKLLLSDSGFYLCAWSAVAEAFFGQGTRLTVV.

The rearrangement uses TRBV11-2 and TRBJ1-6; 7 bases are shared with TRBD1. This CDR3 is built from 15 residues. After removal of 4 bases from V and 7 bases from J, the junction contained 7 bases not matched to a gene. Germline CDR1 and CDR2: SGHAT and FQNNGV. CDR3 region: CASSSRTGSNSPLHF. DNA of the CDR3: TGTGCCAGCAGCTCCCGGACAGGCTCAAATTCACCCCTCCACTTT.

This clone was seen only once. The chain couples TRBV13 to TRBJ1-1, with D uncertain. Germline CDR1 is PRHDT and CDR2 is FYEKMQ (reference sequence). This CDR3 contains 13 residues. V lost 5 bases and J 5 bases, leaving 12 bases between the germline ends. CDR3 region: CASSLPRMTEAFF. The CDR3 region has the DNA TGTGCCAGCAGCCTGCCGCGGATGACTGAAGCTTTCTTT.

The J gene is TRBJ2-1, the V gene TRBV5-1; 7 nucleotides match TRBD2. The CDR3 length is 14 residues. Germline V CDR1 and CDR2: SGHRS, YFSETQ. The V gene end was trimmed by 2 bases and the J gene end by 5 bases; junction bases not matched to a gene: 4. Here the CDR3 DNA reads TGCGCCAGCAGCTTAATGCTAGCGGACAATGAGCAGTTCTTC. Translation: CASSLMLADNEQFF.

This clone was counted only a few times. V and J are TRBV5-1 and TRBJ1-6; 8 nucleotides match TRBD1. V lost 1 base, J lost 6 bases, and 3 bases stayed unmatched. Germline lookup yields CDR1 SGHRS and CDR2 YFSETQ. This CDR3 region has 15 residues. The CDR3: CASSLRTGSNSPLHF. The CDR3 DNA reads TGCGCCAGCAGCTTGAGGACAGGGAGTAATTCACCCCTCCACTTT.

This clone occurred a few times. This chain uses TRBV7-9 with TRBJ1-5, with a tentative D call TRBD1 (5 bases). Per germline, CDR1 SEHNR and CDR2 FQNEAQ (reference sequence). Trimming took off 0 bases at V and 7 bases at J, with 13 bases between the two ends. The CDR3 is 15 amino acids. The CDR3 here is CASSLASVGGQPQHF. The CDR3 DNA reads TGTGCCAGCAGCTTAGCGTCAGTCGGGGGACAGCCCCAGCATTTT.

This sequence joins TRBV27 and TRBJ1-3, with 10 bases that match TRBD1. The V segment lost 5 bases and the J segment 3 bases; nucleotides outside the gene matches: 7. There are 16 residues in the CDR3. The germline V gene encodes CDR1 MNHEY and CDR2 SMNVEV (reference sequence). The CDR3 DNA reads TGTGCCAGCAGTCGGACAGGGGGTGTTTTTGGAAACACCATATATTTT. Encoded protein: CASSRTGGVFGNTIYF.

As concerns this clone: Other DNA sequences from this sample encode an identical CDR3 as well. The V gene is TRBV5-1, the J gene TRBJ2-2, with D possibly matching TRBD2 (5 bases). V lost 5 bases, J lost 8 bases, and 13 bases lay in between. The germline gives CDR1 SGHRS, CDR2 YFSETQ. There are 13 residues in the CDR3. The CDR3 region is CASSLSGTGELFF. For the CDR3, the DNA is TGCGCCAGCAGTTTGAGCGGTACAGGGGAGCTGTTTTTT.

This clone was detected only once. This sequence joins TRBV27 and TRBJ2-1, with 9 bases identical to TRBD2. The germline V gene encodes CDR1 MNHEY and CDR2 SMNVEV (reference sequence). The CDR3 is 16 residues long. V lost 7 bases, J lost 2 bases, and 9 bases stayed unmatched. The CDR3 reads CASNLSGTSPYNEQFF. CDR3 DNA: TGTGCCAGCAACCTTTCCGGGACTAGCCCCTACAATGAGCAGTTCTTC.

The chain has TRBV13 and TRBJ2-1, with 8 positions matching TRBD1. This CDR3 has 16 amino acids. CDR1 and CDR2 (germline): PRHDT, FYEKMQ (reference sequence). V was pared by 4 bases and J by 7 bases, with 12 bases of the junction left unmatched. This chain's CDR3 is CASSSGRTGMANEQFF. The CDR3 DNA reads TGTGCCAGCAGCTCCGGACGGACAGGGATGGCGAATGAGCAGTTCTTC.

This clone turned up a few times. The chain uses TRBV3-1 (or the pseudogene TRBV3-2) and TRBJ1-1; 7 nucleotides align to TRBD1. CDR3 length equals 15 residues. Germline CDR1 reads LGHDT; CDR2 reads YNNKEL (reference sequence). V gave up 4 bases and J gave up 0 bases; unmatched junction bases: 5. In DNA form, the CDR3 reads TGTGCCAGCAGCCGGAAAGGGGGCCTGAACACTGAAGCTTTCTTT. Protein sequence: CASSRKGGLNTEAFF.

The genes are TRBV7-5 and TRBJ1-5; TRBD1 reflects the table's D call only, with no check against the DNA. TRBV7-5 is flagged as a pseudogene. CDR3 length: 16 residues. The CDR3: CARSPSDSYSNQPQHF. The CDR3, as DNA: TGTGCCAGAAGCCCGTCCGACAGCTACAGCAATCAGCCCCAGCATTTT.

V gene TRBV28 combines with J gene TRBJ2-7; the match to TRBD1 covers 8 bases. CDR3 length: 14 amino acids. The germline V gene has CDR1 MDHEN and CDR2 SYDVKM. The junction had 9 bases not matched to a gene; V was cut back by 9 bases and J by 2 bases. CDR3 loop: CASSWTGNTYEQYF. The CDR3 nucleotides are TGTGCCAGTTCATGGACAGGGAATACCTACGAGCAGTACTTC.

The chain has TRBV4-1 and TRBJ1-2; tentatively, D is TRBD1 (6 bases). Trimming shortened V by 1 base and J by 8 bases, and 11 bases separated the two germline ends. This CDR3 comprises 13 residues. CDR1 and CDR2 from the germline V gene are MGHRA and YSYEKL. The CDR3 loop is CASSQAGEGGYTF. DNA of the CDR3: TGCGCCAGCAGCCAAGCAGGGGAGGGGGGCTACACCTTC.

For the CDR3, the DNA is TGTGCCATCAATCCCCGTAGCTCCTATAATTCACCCCTCCACTTT. Its protein product is CAINPRSSYNSPLHF. This chain links TRBV10-3 with TRBJ1-6; no reliable D call. V was pared by 7 bases and J by 0 bases, with 10 bases between. Per the germline V gene, CDR1 is ENHRY and CDR2 is SYGVKD. The CDR3 consists of 15 residues.

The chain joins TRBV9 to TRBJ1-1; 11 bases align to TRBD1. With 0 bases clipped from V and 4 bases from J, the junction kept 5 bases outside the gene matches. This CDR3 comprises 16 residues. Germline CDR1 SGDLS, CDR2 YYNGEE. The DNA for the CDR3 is TGTGCCAGCAGCGTAGTAGGGACAGGGGGATCCACTGAAGCTTTCTTT. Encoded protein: CASSVVGTGGSTEAFF.

CDR3 DNA: TGTGCCAGCAGAGACCGGGACAGAAGTTATGGCTACACCTTC. This encodes CASRDRDRSYGYTF. The V gene is TRBV2, the J gene TRBJ1-2, with 7 bases that match TRBD1. Germline CDR1 is SNHLY and CDR2 is FYNNEI. There are 14 residues in the CDR3. After removal of 6 bases from V and 5 bases from J, the junction contained 9 bases not matched to a gene.

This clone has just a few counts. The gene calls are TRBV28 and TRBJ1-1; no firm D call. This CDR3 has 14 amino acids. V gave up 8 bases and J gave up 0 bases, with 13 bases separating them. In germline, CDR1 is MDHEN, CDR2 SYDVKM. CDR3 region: CASREGSLNTEAFF. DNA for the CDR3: TGTGCCAGCCGTGAGGGCTCACTGAACACTGAAGCTTTCTTT.

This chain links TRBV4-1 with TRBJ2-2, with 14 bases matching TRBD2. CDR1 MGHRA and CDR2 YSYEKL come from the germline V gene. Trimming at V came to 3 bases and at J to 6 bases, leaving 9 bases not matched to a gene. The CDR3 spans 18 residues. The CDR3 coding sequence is TGCGCCAGCAGCCATGAGACTAGCGGGAGGGCCTACGCCGGGGAGCTGTTTTTT. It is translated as CASSHETSGRAYAGELFF.

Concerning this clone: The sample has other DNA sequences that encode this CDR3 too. The CDR3 sequence: CASSSGQGSSGANVLTF. The CDR3 DNA sequence: TGTGCCAGCAGTTCAGGACAGGGGTCCTCTGGGGCCAACGTCCTGACTTTC. V gene TRBV27 combines with J gene TRBJ2-6; 9 bases map to TRBD1. Germline-derived CDR1 and CDR2 are MNHEY and SMNVEV (reference sequence). Losses at the gene ends were 4 bases for V and 0 bases for J; bases not matched to a gene: 4. The CDR3 extends over 17 amino acids.

Here the CDR3 DNA reads TGTGCCAGCAGTCCACGGGACATCTCCACAGATACGCAGTATTTT. It encodes CASSPRDISTDTQYF. V and J are TRBV27 and TRBJ2-3, with D perhaps matching TRBD1 (6 bases). Trimming shortened V by 5 bases and J by 2 bases, and 14 bases separated the two germline ends. The CDR3 length is 15 residues. CDR1 and CDR2 from the germline V gene are MNHEY and SMNVEV (reference sequence).